Shown below are 22 T cell receptor beta chains from a single sample sequenced in a study of control samples from healthy donors and cancer patients. Repertoires were generated with immunoSEQ multiplex PCR, while TCRdb's copy carries only in-frame clones and drops some. The sample yields around 17,000 clones, around nine tenths seen once. Input material: PBMCs. The receptors originated from a man between 60 and 75 years old with head and neck cancer.

CDR3: CASSPDRGAYTIYF. The CDR3 bases are TGTGCCAGCAGCCCGGACAGGGGGGCATACACCATATATTTT. The chain uses TRBV11-2 and TRBJ1-3, with 10 bases that match TRBD1. Germline V gene sequence: CDR1 SGHAT, CDR2 FQNNGV. After removal of 5 bases from V and 8 bases from J, the junction contained 6 bases not matched to a gene. The CDR3 consists of 14 residues.

The chain links TRBV5-4 to TRBJ2-7; perhaps TRBD2 as D (6 bases). This CDR3 has 14 amino acids. Germline CDR1 SGHNT, CDR2 YYREEE (reference sequence). Between the trimmed V and J ends, which lost 4 bases and 5 bases, there was a span of 16 bases. This CDR3 is CASSPELASNEQYF. In DNA form, the CDR3 reads TGTGCCAGCAGCCCCGAGCTAGCGAGTAACGAGCAGTACTTC.

The chain links TRBV2 to TRBJ1-1; 7 bases agree with TRBD1. The CDR3 runs 15 residues. Germline CDR1 SNHLY, CDR2 FYNNEI. V was pared by 6 bases and J by 0 bases, with 7 bases of the junction left unmatched. Here the CDR3 reads CASRAQTGMNTEAFF. The CDR3 DNA reads TGTGCCAGCAGGGCCCAGACAGGGATGAACACTGAAGCTTTCTTT. The full variable domain, rest sourced from reference TRBV2 and TRBJ1-1, is EPEVTQTPSHQVTQMGQEVILRCVPISNHLYFYWYRQILGQKVEFLVSFYNNEISEKSEIFDDQFSVERPDGSNFTLKIRSTKLEDSAMYFCASRAQTGMNTEAFFGQGTRLTVV.

The genes are TRBV7-2 and TRBJ1-1; tentative D call: TRBD1 (5 bases). With 3 bases removed from V and 4 bases from J, the gap between germline ends came to 12 bases. From germline, CDR1 is SGHTA and CDR2 FQGNSA. CDR3 length equals 14 residues. Here the CDR3 reads CASSLRGRGTEAFF. The CDR3 DNA reads as TGTGCCAGCAGCTTGCGGGGGAGGGGCACTGAAGCTTTCTTT. The whole variable domain, filled in from reference TRBV7-2 and TRBJ1-1, reads GAGVSQSPSNKVTEKGKDVELRCDPISGHTALYWYRQSLGQGLEFLIYFQGNSAPDKSGLPSDRFSAERTGGSVSTLTIQRTQQEDSAVYLCASSLRGRGTEAFFGQGTRLTVV.

V is TRBV9 and J is TRBJ2-1; D is unclear. CDR3 length equals 17 residues. Looked up from germline, CDR1 is SGDLS and CDR2 is YYNGEE. Trimming removed 0 bases from V and 0 bases from J, with 13 bases in between. The CDR3 DNA reads as TGTGCCAGCAGCGTAGGTGTGGGTTCGGGCTCCTACAATGAGCAGTTCTTC. Its protein product is CASSVGVGSGSYNEQFF.

This clone ranks as medium-sized (0.01 to 0.1%). The chain combines TRBV27 with TRBJ2-7; perhaps TRBD1 as D (5 bases). The CDR3 has 13 amino acids. V lost 4 bases and J lost 6, with 13 bases in between. Per the germline V gene, CDR1 is MNHEY and CDR2 is SMNVEV (reference sequence). The CDR3 DNA follows: TGTGCCAGCAGTTCGACAGCGCAGGGCGAGCAGTACTTC. It specifies CASSSTAQGEQYF.

The gene calls are TRBV11-3 and TRBJ1-1; 8 bases agree with TRBD1. The CDR3 is made up of 17 amino acids. V lost 1 base, J lost 2 bases, and 9 bases stayed unmatched. Looked up from germline, CDR1 is SGHNT and CDR2 is YENEEA. The CDR3 is CASSLGGRGLNNTEAFF. The CDR3 bases are TGTGCCAGCAGCTTAGGCGGCAGGGGGCTAAATAACACTGAAGCTTTCTTT.

V is TRBV4-1 and J is TRBJ1-5; D is unclear. The CDR3 runs to 15 residues. Trimming stripped 2 bases from V and 2 bases from J, with 10 bases between. Germline assignment: CDR1 MGHRA and CDR2 YSYEKL. CDR3 coding DNA: TGCGCCAGCAGCCAAACTGCTGGGCGCAATCAGCCCCAGCATTTT. Translating it yields CASSQTAGRNQPQHF.

This chain uses TRBV6-5 with TRBJ2-1; D not certain. Germline values: CDR1 MNHEY, CDR2 SVGAGI. V was trimmed by 8 bases and J by 5 bases, leaving 19 bases between them. CDR3 length equals 15 residues. CDR3 sequence: CASGTGSRFNNEQFF. In DNA, the CDR3 is TGTGCCAGCGGAACCGGGTCCCGGTTTAACAATGAGCAGTTCTTC.

This clone was found once. V usage is TRBV29-1 and J usage is TRBJ2-3, with 13 bases identical to TRBD2. The CDR3 is 15 residues long. Trimming cost V 4 bases and J 5 bases; bases outside gene matches: 6. From germline, CDR1 is SQVTM and CDR2 ANQGSEA. CDR3 sequence reads: CSVGLAGGQGDTQYF. The CDR3 DNA is TGCAGCGTTGGACTAGCGGGGGGCCAGGGAGATACGCAGTATTTT.

J is TRBJ2-7 and V is TRBV19; TRBD2 is a possible D gene (5 bases). The CDR3 is 13 residues long. Trimming stripped 3 bases from V and 9 bases from J, with 15 bases between. From germline, CDR1 is LNHDA and CDR2 SQIVND (reference sequence). CDR3 nucleotide sequence: TGTGCCAGTAGTATGATGGGCCAAAGCGGGCAGTACTTC. This gives the protein CASSMMGQSGQYF. The full variable domain, in which reference TRBV19 and TRBJ2-7 provide the parts outside the CDR3, is DGGITQSPKYLFRKEGQNVTLSCEQNLNHDAMYWYRQDPGQGLRLIYYSQIVNDFQKGDIAEGYSVSREKKESFPLTVTSAQKNPTAFYLCASSMMGQSGQYFGPGTRLTVT.

This chain joins TRBV4-1 and TRBJ2-2; D uncertain. Trimming pared 3 bases from V and 11 bases from J, leaving 10 bases between. The CDR3 is 12 amino acids. Germline CDR1 and CDR2: MGHRA and YSYEKL. Here the CDR3 reads CASSHPSEELFF. The CDR3 coding sequence is TGCGCCAGCAGCCATCCCTCCGAAGAGCTGTTTTTT.

This clone was detected once. This chain connects TRBV12-5 to TRBJ2-3; 8 bases are a match to TRBD1. With V trimmed by 7 bases and J by 2 bases, 11 bases remained unmatched. The CDR3 has 16 amino acids. Germline V gene lookup returns CDR1 LGHNT and CDR2 FRNRAP. The CDR3 loop reads CASAEVTGAYTDTQYF. The DNA of the CDR3 is TGTGCTAGTGCGGAGGTGACAGGGGCCTACACAGATACGCAGTATTTT. Using reference TRBV12-5 and TRBJ2-3 for the parts outside the CDR3, the full variable domain is DARVTQTPRHKVTEMGQEVTMRCQPILGHNTVFWYRQTMMQGLELLAYFRNRAPLDDSGMPKDRFSAEMPDATLATLKIQPSEPRDSAVYFCASAEVTGAYTDTQYFGPGTRLTVL.

The J gene is TRBJ2-1, the V gene TRBV6-5; 12 nucleotides agree with TRBD2. Per germline, CDR1 MNHEY and CDR2 SVGAGI. CDR3 size: 14 residues. The J segment lost 8 bases and the V segment lost 7 bases, leaving 6 bases of the junction unmatched. In DNA, the CDR3 is TGTGCCAGCAATCCTAGCGGGGGGGTTTATGAGCAGTTCTTC. It yields the protein CASNPSGGVYEQFF.

This clone was picked up a small number of times. The V gene is TRBV9, the J gene TRBJ2-2, with 7 bases identical to TRBD2. The length of the CDR3 is 17 residues. J was trimmed by 5 bases and V by 4 bases; bases with no gene match: 14. Germline values: CDR1 SGDLS, CDR2 YYNGEE. The chain's CDR3 is CASSTRGDGRKTGELFF. CDR3 in DNA: TGTGCCAGCAGCACCCGGGGGGACGGCCGGAAAACCGGGGAGCTGTTTTTT. The full variable domain, in which reference TRBV9 and TRBJ2-2 provide the parts outside the CDR3, is DSGVTQTPKHLITATGQRVTLRCSPRSGDLSVYWYQQSLDQGLQFLIQYYNGEERAKGNILERFSAQQFPDLHSELNLSSLELGDSALYFCASSTRGDGRKTGELFFGEGSRLTVL.

The chain employs TRBV7-9 and TRBJ2-5, with D possibly called TRBD1 or TRBD2 (5 bases each). CDR1 and CDR2 (germline): SEHNR, FQNEAQ (reference sequence). V dropped 5 bases and J dropped 5 bases, with 18 bases sitting between them. This CDR3 has 15 residues. This chain's CDR3 is CASSMITGTKETQYF. CDR3 DNA sequence: TGTGCCAGCAGCATGATCACCGGGACCAAGGAGACCCAGTACTTC. The full variable domain, with the rest looked up from reference TRBV7-9 and TRBJ2-5, is DTGVSQNPRHKITKRGQNVTFRCDPISEHNRLYWYRQTLGQGPEFLTYFQNEAQLEKSRLLSDRFSAERPKGSFSTLEIQRTEQGDSAMYLCASSMITGTKETQYFGPGTRLLVL.

The chain's CDR3 is CASSQGRTGAYEQYF. As DNA, the CDR3 is TGCGCCAGCAGCCAAGGAAGAACAGGGGCGTACGAGCAGTACTTC. V gene TRBV4-1 combines with J gene TRBJ2-7; the match to TRBD1 covers 7 bases. CDR1 and CDR2 from the germline V gene are MGHRA and YSYEKL. CDR3 length: 15 residues. J was trimmed by 4 bases and V by 1 base; bases with no gene match: 7.

V is TRBV12-5 and J is TRBJ1-5; D unclear. V dropped 0 bases and J dropped 0 bases, with 9 bases sitting between them. The length of the CDR3 is 16 residues. The V gene's germline CDR1 is LGHNT and CDR2 FRNRAP. Here the CDR3 DNA reads TGTGCTAGTGGTTTGGTATTGGCAGATAGCAATCAGCCCCAGCATTTT. Translated, it gives CASGLVLADSNQPQHF.

V usage is TRBV6-1 and J usage is TRBJ2-5; 7 bases match TRBD1. Trimming removed 3 bases from V and 4 bases from J; junction bases left unmatched: 11. CDR1 is MNHNS, CDR2 SASEGT, per germline. The CDR3 totals 16 residues. The CDR3 DNA reads as TGTGCCAGCAGTGACCTCGGACAGGTGGGTCGAGAGACCCAGTACTTC. It translates to CASSDLGQVGRETQYF.

This CDR3 is CASSLRTETYEQYF. The CDR3 DNA sequence: TGTGCCAGCAGCCTCCGGACAGAAACATACGAGCAGTACTTC. The rearrangement joins TRBV3-1 (or the pseudogene TRBV3-2) to TRBJ2-7, with a possible D match to TRBD1 (6 bases). The CDR3 is made up of 14 amino acids. Trimming removed 4 bases from V and 4 bases from J, with 14 bases in between. CDR1 is LGHDT and CDR2 is YNNKEL in the germline V gene (reference sequence).

In regard to this clone: At the DNA level, this CDR3 is encoded by other sequences in the same sample as well. V is TRBV9 and J is TRBJ1-2; D remains ambiguous. The CDR3 has 16 residues. The germline V gene has CDR1 SGDLS and CDR2 YYNGEE. Deletions cut 4 bases from V and 0 bases from J, with 16 bases between. The CDR3, as DNA: TGTGCCAGCAGCCCGAGACACGGGATCCCTAACTATGGCTACACCTTC. Translation: CASSPRHGIPNYGYTF.

The CDR3 bases are TGTGCCAGCAGCATGGGGATTATCTGTGGCTACACCTTC. Its translation: CASSMGIICGYTF. The chain recombines TRBV21-1 with TRBJ1-2. TRBV21-1 is given as a pseudogene. This CDR3 spans 13 amino acids.